A single TCR beta chain is shown here with its context. The source of the sample is a study of T cell responses to AZD1222 COVID-19 vaccine. Sequenced by immunoSEQ multiplex PCR; TCRdb stores in-frame clones only, minus some. In the table there are 130,000 to 150,000 clones, 75% to 95% of which are singletons. The V and J ends lost 3 bases and 5 bases respectively, with 9 bases between them. The CDR3 length is 12 residues. Per the germline V gene, CDR1 is GTSNPN and CDR2 is SVGIG (reference sequence). The chain employs TRBV30 and TRBJ2-3, with D hard to call. Sequenced here: peripheral blood, sampled on day 0 of AZD1222 vaccination. This receptor was identified in an adult in good health. The CDR3 bases are TGTGCCTGGAGGGGTAGGGTAGATACGCAGTATTTT. Protein product: CAWRGRVDTQYF.